These 2 T cell receptor beta chains were all obtained from the same sample, sequenced in a study of Ad26.COV2.S vaccination and SARS-CoV-2 variants. The repertoire was sequenced with immunoSEQ multiplex PCR; TCRdb's copy has only in-frame clones and lacks some. The sample has approximately 340,000 clones, 92% seen once. Sequenced here: peripheral blood, sampled after recovery from COVID-19. The receptor set was obtained from a human donor who had recovered from COVID-19.

This chain links TRBV2 with TRBJ2-6, with D possibly matching TRBD1 (5 bases). Deletions cut 6 bases from V and 0 bases from J, with 12 bases between. The germline CDR1 and CDR2 sequences are SNHLY and FYNNEI. The CDR3 consists of 16 residues. DNA of the CDR3: TGTGCCAGCAGGGGGCCTATTTTCTCTGGGGCCAACGTCCTGACTTTC. It specifies CASRGPIFSGANVLTF.

The genes are TRBV18 and TRBJ1-1; 7 nucleotides line up with TRBD1. V gave up 3 bases and J gave up 0 bases; unmatched junction bases: 4. Germline V gene lookup returns CDR1 KGHSH and CDR2 LQKENI. The CDR3 is made up of 15 amino acids. The CDR3 region is CASSPLTGMNTEAFF. The CDR3 nucleotides are TGTGCCAGCTCACCCTTGACAGGGATGAACACTGAAGCTTTCTTT.